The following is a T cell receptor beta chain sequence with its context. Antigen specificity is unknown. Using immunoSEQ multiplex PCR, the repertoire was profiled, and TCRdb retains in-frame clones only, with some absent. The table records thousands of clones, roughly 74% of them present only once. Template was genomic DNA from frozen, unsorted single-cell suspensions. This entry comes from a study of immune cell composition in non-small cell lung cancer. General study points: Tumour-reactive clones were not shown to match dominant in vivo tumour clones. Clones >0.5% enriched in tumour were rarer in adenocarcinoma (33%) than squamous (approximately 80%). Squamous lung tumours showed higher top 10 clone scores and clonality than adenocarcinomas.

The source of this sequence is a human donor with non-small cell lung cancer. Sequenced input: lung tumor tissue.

CDR3 region: CASRRDTYTGELFF. The CDR3 DNA reads TGTGCCAGCAGACGCGACACCTACACCGGGGAGCTGTTTTTT. The rearrangement joins TRBV6-6 to TRBJ2-2; D is ambiguous. Germline V gives CDR1 MNHNY, CDR2 SVGAGI (reference sequence). V was clipped by 6 bases and J by 3 bases, with 11 bases between them. CDR3 length equals 14 residues.